The 30 T cell receptor beta chains below all came from one sample that was sequenced in a study of blood T cell repertoires in COVID-19 (dated by TCRdb to about 2020). Preparation of the library involved the immunoSEQ multiplex PCR assay. TCRdb took over this immuneACCESS table, retaining in-frame rearrangements with V and J assigned. Such tables are incomplete; in checked studies, under half of the missing clones stem from an unresolved V gene, and the remainder is unexplained. Counted in this sample were under 450,000 clones; 80% to 90% of them appeared once. The top ten hold 1% to 1.5% of the sample. Sequencing was carried out using PBMCs or T cells enriched from blood (not recorded which). These receptors were collected from a man younger than 40 who had recovered from COVID-19.

The genes are TRBV5-1 and TRBJ1-1; a weak D match, TRBD1 (5 bases). Germline lookup yields CDR1 SGHRS and CDR2 YFSETQ. The CDR3 contains 14 residues. The V gene lost 6 bases and the J gene lost 0 bases, with 12 bases spanning the gap. As DNA, the CDR3 is TGCGCCAGCACCTCGGGGGGGTTGAACACTGAAGCTTTCTTT. Translation gives CASTSGGLNTEAFF.

This rearrangement joins TRBV19 to TRBJ1-6; weak D call: TRBD1 (5 bases). V dropped 0 bases and J dropped 6 bases, with 9 bases sitting between them. The germline V gene encodes CDR1 LNHDA and CDR2 SQIVND (reference sequence). The CDR3 consists of 15 residues. CDR3 nucleotides: TGTGCCAGTAGTATAGAAACGACAGTTAATTCACCCCTCCACTTT. Its translation is CASSIETTVNSPLHF.

The rearrangement links TRBV6-2 or TRBV6-3 to TRBJ2-7, with TRBD2 as a possible D gene (6 bases). Trimming took 5 bases from V and 0 from J, leaving 17 bases between them. Germline V gene lookup returns CDR1 MNHEY and CDR2 SVGEGT. The CDR3 loop spans 16 amino acids. The CDR3: CASSIQGAGSSYEQYF. The CDR3 region has the DNA TGTGCCAGCAGTATACAAGGTGCGGGGAGCTCCTACGAGCAGTACTTC.

The chain is built from TRBV6-5 and TRBJ1-4, with 9 bases lining up with TRBD1. CDR3 length equals 12 residues. The junction had 0 bases not matched to a gene; V was cut back by 8 bases and J by 5 bases. Germline lookup yields CDR1 MNHEY and CDR2 SVGAGI. CDR3 coding DNA: TGTGCCAGCGGACAGGGGAATGAAAAACTGTTTTTT. Translating it yields CASGQGNEKLFF.

This clone occurred a few times. The sample contains more than one DNA sequence encoding this CDR3. The J gene is TRBJ1-6, the V gene TRBV5-1; 7 bases line up with TRBD1. V was pared by 0 bases and J by 4 bases, with 1 base of the junction left unmatched. CDR1 and CDR2 from the germline V gene are SGHRS and YFSETQ. The CDR3 contains 15 residues. Here the CDR3 reads CASSLGDSYNSPLHF. As DNA, the CDR3 is TGCGCCAGCAGCTTGGGGGACAGTTATAATTCACCCCTCCACTTT.

This clone was picked up a small number of times. The chain is built from TRBV30 and TRBJ1-2, with D unclear. CDR1 GTSNPN and CDR2 SVGIG come from the germline V gene (reference sequence). The CDR3 runs 14 residues. Trimming removed 5 bases at V and 0 bases at J, with 13 bases between. CDR3 amino acids: CAWGGYPANYGYTF. DNA of the CDR3: TGTGCCTGGGGAGGGTACCCGGCTAACTATGGCTACACCTTC.

Only a few counts were recorded for this clone. CDR3 loop: CSVGHPSEKLFF. In DNA, the CDR3 is TGCAGCGTGGGACATCCCAGTGAAAAACTGTTTTTT. The chain links TRBV29-1 to TRBJ1-4, with a possible D match to TRBD1 (6 bases). The V end lost 6 bases, the J end lost 7 bases, and 12 bases lay between the germline ends. This CDR3 contains 12 residues. Germline CDR1 SQVTM, CDR2 ANQGSEA.

The genes are TRBV27 and TRBJ2-7, with 8 bases aligning to TRBD1. V lost 6 bases to trimming and J lost 0 bases; unmatched junction nucleotides: 7. Germline V CDR1 and CDR2: MNHEY, SMNVEV (reference sequence). CDR3 length equals 15 residues. The CDR3, as DNA: TGTGCCAGCAGCCAAACAGGGGGTTTCTCCTACGAGCAGTACTTC. Encoded protein: CASSQTGGFSYEQYF.

V and J are TRBV5-1 and TRBJ2-1, with 11 bases lining up with TRBD1. CDR3 size: 15 residues. The germline V gene encodes CDR1 SGHRS and CDR2 YFSETQ. The junction had 4 bases not matched to a gene; V was cut back by 0 bases and J by 8 bases. The CDR3, as DNA: TGCGCCAGCAGCTTGGCGGGACAGGGGGTCGATGAGCAGTTCTTC. Translation: CASSLAGQGVDEQFF.

The gene calls are TRBV7-9 and TRBJ1-1; TRBD1 might be the D (5 bases). The CDR3 is 13 amino acids. V lost 5 bases and J lost 7, with 14 bases in between. Germline lookup yields CDR1 SEHNR and CDR2 FQNEAQ (reference sequence). The CDR3 DNA reads as TGTGCCAGCAGCCCCCTGGGGCAGGTTGAAGCTTTCTTT. It codes for CASSPLGQVEAFF.

The rearrangement links TRBV5-1 to TRBJ2-3, with unresolved D. The CDR3 contains 14 residues. The germline V gene encodes CDR1 SGHRS and CDR2 YFSETQ. V was cut by 0 bases and J by 2 bases, with 7 bases left in between. CDR3 in DNA: TGCGCCAGCAGCTTGGAGCTCCTCACAGATACGCAGTATTTT. It is translated as CASSLELLTDTQYF.

The chain uses TRBV2 and TRBJ2-7, with D possibly being TRBD2 (6 bases). V gave up 7 bases and J gave up 7 bases, with 17 bases separating them. The CDR3 has 13 amino acids. CDR1 SNHLY and CDR2 FYNNEI come from the germline V gene. The CDR3: CASKHSSDREQYF. CDR3 bases: TGTGCCAGCAAGCATTCTAGCGATCGGGAGCAGTACTTC.

The chain carries TRBV3-1 (or the pseudogene TRBV3-2) and TRBJ2-1, with D possibly being TRBD2 (5 bases). The CDR3 runs 14 residues. Germline lookup yields CDR1 LGHDT and CDR2 YNNKEL (reference sequence). The ends were cut back, 4 bases at V and 14 bases at J, with 21 bases in the middle. CDR3 region: CASSPIACPLRKFF. In nucleotides, the CDR3 is TGTGCCAGCAGCCCTATAGCGTGTCCACTTCGGAAGTTCTTC.

The rearrangement links TRBV5-1 to TRBJ2-5; D may be TRBD2 (7 bases). V was pared by 0 bases and J by 1 base, with 22 bases between. The CDR3 contains 19 residues. The germline V gene has CDR1 SGHRS and CDR2 YFSETQ. This CDR3 reads CASSLAGGPPALPQETQYF. The CDR3 DNA reads as TGCGCCAGCAGCTTGGCCGGGGGGCCCCCCGCATTACCCCAAGAGACCCAGTACTTC.

The genes are TRBV5-5 and TRBJ2-3; 7 bases are a match to TRBD2. From germline, CDR1 is SGHKS and CDR2 YYEKEE (reference sequence). The CDR3 is 14 residues long. Germline trimming cut 0 bases from V and 4 bases from J; bases unmatched to any gene: 2. The CDR3 loop is CASSLGGGADTQYF. DNA of the CDR3: TGTGCCAGCAGCTTGGGTGGGGGGGCAGATACGCAGTATTTT.

This rearrangement joins TRBV6-2 or TRBV6-3 to TRBJ1-2; D gene ambiguous. CDR1 is MNHEY, CDR2 SVGEGT, per germline. The V gene lost 6 bases and the J gene lost 5 bases, with 16 bases spanning the gap. The CDR3 loop spans 14 amino acids. The CDR3: CASSLGLGEYGYTF. CDR3 nucleotides: TGTGCCAGCAGCTTAGGACTCGGGGAGTATGGCTACACCTTC.

The genes are TRBV27 and TRBJ1-5; TRBD1 is a possible D gene (5 bases). CDR1 is MNHEY, CDR2 SMNVEV, per germline (reference sequence). V lost 5 bases and J 7 bases, leaving 15 bases between the germline ends. The CDR3 runs to 14 residues. The CDR3 bases are TGTGCCAGCAGTCTGGGAGGGGAGGGGCAGCCCCAGCATTTT. The encoded protein is CASSLGGEGQPQHF.

The gene calls are TRBV3-1 (or the pseudogene TRBV3-2) and TRBJ1-1; TRBD1 matches 9 bases. V trimming: 6 bases; J trimming: 5 bases; junction bases outside the gene matches: 4. Germline lookup yields CDR1 LGHDT and CDR2 YNNKEL (reference sequence). The CDR3 totals 13 residues. CDR3 residues: CASRSQGATEAFF. CDR3 bases: TGTGCCAGCAGGTCACAGGGGGCAACTGAAGCTTTCTTT.

The J gene is TRBJ2-7, the V gene TRBV2, with 8 positions matching TRBD1. Germline CDR1 reads SNHLY; CDR2 reads FYNNEI. The V gene end was trimmed by 4 bases and the J gene end by 4 bases; junction bases not matched to a gene: 6. The CDR3 is 14 amino acids. The CDR3 DNA reads as TGTGCCAGCAGTGTTTCACAGGGGGGATACGAGCAGTACTTC. Translating gives CASSVSQGGYEQYF.

This CDR3 reads CASSLGRGFYGYTF. The CDR3 region has the DNA TGTGCCAGCAGCTTGGGGCGGGGCTTCTATGGCTACACCTTC. The chain carries TRBV5-6 and TRBJ1-2; D might be TRBD1 (5 bases). Germline CDR1 SGHDT, CDR2 YYEEEE. Trimming left V 0 bases short and J 4 bases short, with 10 bases between. There are 14 residues in the CDR3.

The J gene is TRBJ1-1, the V gene TRBV6-5; D call uncertain. Between the trimmed V and J ends, which lost 1 base and 5 bases, there was a span of 14 bases. The CDR3 spans 15 residues. Germline V gene sequence: CDR1 MNHEY, CDR2 SVGAGI. The CDR3 DNA is TGTGCCAGCAGTTACTTGGGAGGGTCCGGTACTGAAGCTTTCTTT. Its protein product is CASSYLGGSGTEAFF.

This clone appeared once. V is TRBV4-3 and J is TRBJ1-5; D uncertain. V was pared by 1 base and J by 4 bases, with 11 bases between. CDR3 length: 15 residues. Germline loops: CDR1 LGHNA, CDR2 YSLEER. CDR3 residues: CASSQGVTVNQPQHF. The CDR3 DNA sequence: TGCGCCAGCAGCCAAGGAGTTACAGTTAATCAGCCCCAGCATTTT.

The gene calls are TRBV7-9 and TRBJ2-1; 10 nucleotides agree with TRBD2. The V segment lost 2 bases and the J segment 8 bases; nucleotides outside the gene matches: 9. In germline, CDR1 is SEHNR, CDR2 FQNEAQ (reference sequence). The CDR3 covers 16 residues. CDR3 DNA: TGTGCCAGCAGCTTATCCCTAGCGGGGGCCCCGGATGAGCAGTTCTTC. It is translated as CASSLSLAGAPDEQFF. The whole variable domain, remainder taken from reference TRBV7-9 and TRBJ2-1, is DTGVSQNPRHKITKRGQNVTFRCDPISEHNRLYWYRQTLGQGPEFLTYFQNEAQLEKSRLLSDRFSAERPKGSFSTLEIQRTEQGDSAMYLCASSLSLAGAPDEQFFGPGTRLTVL.

The chain uses TRBV6-5 and TRBJ1-6; D is undetermined. CDR1 MNHEY and CDR2 SVGAGI come from the germline V gene. Trimming shortened V by 6 bases and J by 9 bases, and 15 bases separated the two germline ends. CDR3 length: 14 amino acids. As DNA, the CDR3 is TGTGCCAGCAGCCCCGTCCAGACTAGTTCACCCCTCCACTTT. Translated: CASSPVQTSSPLHF.

This clone was detected only a few times. The chain carries TRBV4-2 and TRBJ1-1; D not certain. V lost 3 bases to trimming and J lost 6 bases, with 20 bases between them. Germline V gives CDR1 LGHNA, CDR2 YNFKEQ. The CDR3 extends over 16 amino acids. The CDR3 spells CASSQRIPPGIPEAFF. The CDR3 DNA sequence: TGTGCCAGCAGCCAGAGGATCCCCCCGGGGATCCCTGAAGCTTTCTTT.

The chain couples TRBV9 to TRBJ1-5; 8 positions agree with TRBD1. The CDR3 contains 17 residues. Germline trimming cut 0 bases from V and 3 bases from J; bases unmatched to any gene: 8. Germline V gene sequence: CDR1 SGDLS, CDR2 YYNGEE. Here the CDR3 reads CASSVDPGTGPNQPQHF. CDR3 in DNA: TGTGCCAGCAGCGTAGATCCCGGGACAGGCCCCAATCAGCCCCAGCATTTT.

The V call is TRBV2, the J call TRBJ1-1, with no clear D. Trimming stripped 6 bases from V and 0 bases from J, with 11 bases between. Germline V gene data show CDR1 as SNHLY and CDR2 as FYNNEI. The CDR3 has 14 residues. CDR3 nucleotide sequence: TGTGCCAGCAGACTCGGGGTACTGAACACTGAAGCTTTCTTT. Its protein is CASRLGVLNTEAFF. The variable domain in full, completed from reference TRBV2 and TRBJ1-1, reads EPEVTQTPSHQVTQMGQEVILRCVPISNHLYFYWYRQILGQKVEFLVSFYNNEISEKSEIFDDQFSVERPDGSNFTLKIRSTKLEDSAMYFCASRLGVLNTEAFFGQGTRLTVV.

The chain recombines TRBV5-1 with TRBJ2-5; 13 positions agree with TRBD2. V lost 4 bases, J lost 6 bases, and 6 bases stayed unmatched. This CDR3 comprises 15 residues. Germline CDR1 is SGHRS and CDR2 is YFSETQ. CDR3 bases: TGCGCCAGCAGCCTCCGGACTAGCGGGGGAAAGACCCAGTACTTC. Translation: CASSLRTSGGKTQYF.

About this clone: The same CDR3 can be traced to other DNA sequences in this sample. The chain combines TRBV18 with TRBJ2-5; D not resolved. Germline V gene lookup returns CDR1 KGHSH and CDR2 LQKENI. The CDR3 sequence is 13 residues long. The V end lost 2 bases, the J end lost 2 bases, and 6 bases lay between the germline ends. CDR3 sequence reads: CASSPGRQETQYF. The CDR3 nucleotides are TGTGCCAGCTCACCAGGCAGGCAAGAGACCCAGTACTTC.

The chain joins TRBV2 to TRBJ1-1; no clear D. The V end lost 6 bases, the J end lost 6 bases, and 14 bases lay between the germline ends. Germline V gives CDR1 SNHLY, CDR2 FYNNEI. The CDR3 loop spans 13 amino acids. In DNA form, the CDR3 reads TGTGCCAGCAGCCCCCAGGCCGGCCCTGAAGCTTTCTTT. Protein product: CASSPQAGPEAFF.